A selection of T cell receptor beta chains follows, all from one sample in a study of graft-versus-host responses after intestinal transplantation. No antigen has been assigned to these receptors. Only in-frame clones appear in the TCRdb table, and some are missing; sequencing was by immunoSEQ multiplex PCR. The table includes tens of thousands of clones, around 89% detected once. The sample consisted of unstimulated CD4+ T cells sorted from spleen or lymph node cells, taken before transplant. These receptors all come from a human donor who was the organ donor for an intestinal transplant. Each CDR3 is given with its conserved first and last residue. Fields, in order: CDR3 length, D gene, V gene, J gene, clone size, CDR3 DNA, CDR3 protein. D genes are given only for firm matches. Size tells how often a clone was seen (once, few, many) or the class of an expanded clone, and some rows leave it out.

>14|TRBD2|TRBV6-5|TRBJ2-5|-
TGTGCCAGCATCGCCCGGCGGGGAGGGGAGACCCAGTACTTC
CASIARRGGETQYF
>14|TRBD1|TRBV27|TRBJ2-5|-
TGTGCCAGCAAACGACAGGGGGCGCGGGAGACCCAGTACTTC
CASKRQGARETQYF
>14|-|TRBV30|TRBJ1-5|once
TGTGCCTGGAGCGGCGGGGGCGCGGGTCAGCCCCAGCATTTT
CAWSGGGAGQPQHF
>14|-|TRBV9|TRBJ2-7|-
TGTGCCAGCAGCGTAGACAGCCGCCCTTACGAGCAGTACTTC
CASSVDSRPYEQYF
>16|-|TRBV18|TRBJ1-3|-
TGTGCCAGCTCACCTTCGGGACTCCAGACGGGAAACACCATATATTTT
CASSPSGLQTGNTIYF
>14|TRBD1|TRBV10-3|TRBJ2-7|-
TGTGCCATCAGTATGCAGGGGGTGGCCTACGAGCAGTACTTC
CAISMQGVAYEQYF
>15|-|TRBV7-2|TRBJ1-2|-
TGTGCCAGCAGCTTTAGACAGGTCCCGACGAATGGCTACACCTTC
CASSFRQVPTNGYTF
>17|TRBD2|TRBV5-1|TRBJ2-3|-
TGCGCCAGCAGCCCGCACCTGACTAGCGGTAAACCAGATACGCAGTATTTT
CASSPHLTSGKPDTQYF
>15|TRBD1|TRBV18|TRBJ1-1|-
TGTGCCAGCTCAGTATCGGACAGGGCGGGCACTGAAGCTTTCTTT
CASSVSDRAGTEAFF
>13|TRBD2|TRBV28|TRBJ2-1|-
TGTGCCAGCATCCACGTAGGGACTAGGGAGCAGTTCTTC
CASIHVGTREQFF
>16|TRBD1|TRBV19|TRBJ1-4|-
TGTGCCAGTAGTATAGATCCTCAACAGGGGGCCATTAAACTGTTTTTT
CASSIDPQQGAIKLFF
>14|TRBD1|TRBV9|TRBJ2-7|-
TGTGCCAGCAGCCCTAGACAGGGGACCTACGAGCAGTACTTC
CASSPRQGTYEQYF
>15|-|TRBV19|TRBJ1-1|-
TGTGCCAGTAGTATAGCAGGACTTAGGAACACTGAAGCTTTCTTT
CASSIAGLRNTEAFF
>15|TRBD1|TRBV18|TRBJ1-1|-
TGTGCCAGCTCACCCGGGACAGGGGGGAACACTGAAGCTTTCTTT
CASSPGTGGNTEAFF
>11|-|TRBV30|TRBJ2-1|once
TGTGCCTGGAGTGTTTCGAATGAGCAGTTCTTC
CAWSVSNEQFF
>14|-|TRBV5-1|TRBJ1-3|once
TGCGCCAGCAGCTTAGGCGGCTCTGGAAACACCATATATTTT
CASSLGGSGNTIYF
>14|-|TRBV25-1|TRBJ2-3|-
TGTGCCAGCAGTGGGGGGGTTAGCACAGATACGCAGTATTTT
CASSGGVSTDTQYF
>13|-|TRBV14|TRBJ1-4|-
TGTGCCAGCAGCCTGGGCAATTCAGAAAAACTGTTTTTT
CASSLGNSEKLFF
>14|TRBD2|TRBV6-5|TRBJ2-1|-
TGTGCCAGCAGCGGAGCGACTAGCGGGAGGTTATTGTTCTTC
CASSGATSGRLLFF
>13|-|TRBV10-3|TRBJ2-1|-
TGTGCCATCAGTGAGTCAGGCCGGGATGAGCAGTTCTTC
CAISESGRDEQFF
>15|TRBD1|TRBV5-1|TRBJ2-7|-
TGCGCCAGCAGCTTGGGACCGGGACAGGGTGGGGAGCAGTACTTC
CASSLGPGQGGEQYF
>14|-|TRBV18|TRBJ1-6|-
TGTGCCAGCTCGCGGGAGCGGGGGGATTCACCCCTCCACTTT
CASSRERGDSPLHF
>15|-|TRBV5-1|TRBJ2-2|-
TGCGCCAGCAGCTTCGCACTAGCACTCACCGGGGAGCTGTTTTTT
CASSFALALTGELFF
>16|TRBD1|TRBV30|TRBJ1-4|-
TGTGCCTGGAGCCCGGGACAGGGGAGTTTTAGTGAAAAACTGTTTTTT
CAWSPGQGSFSEKLFF
>13|TRBD1|TRBV6-1|TRBJ2-4|once
TGTGCCAGTGAAACGGGACAGGGTACCATTCAGTACTTC
CASETGQGTIQYF
>13|-|TRBV10-3|TRBJ1-6|few
TGTGCCATCAGTGCGGAGACTAATTCACCCCTCCACTTT
CAISAETNSPLHF
>14|-|TRBV28|TRBJ2-3|-
TGTGCCAGCAGTTATGGGGGCGCGGCAGATACGCAGTATTTT
CASSYGGAADTQYF
>15|TRBD2|TRBV4-3|TRBJ2-1|-
TGCGCCAGCAGCCAAGAGGGACGGGAGGGGTATGAGCAGTTCTTC
CASSQEGREGYEQFF
>16|TRBD2|TRBV9|TRBJ2-3|-
TGTGCCAGCAGCGGGACTAGCGGGGGGGTTCCAGATACGCAGTATTTT
CASSGTSGGVPDTQYF
>15|TRBD2|TRBV7-9|TRBJ2-3|-
TGTGCCAGCAGCTTAGTAGGGGAGGGGACAGATACGCAGTATTTT
CASSLVGEGTDTQYF
>16|-|TRBV4-1|TRBJ2-5|-
TGCGCCAGCAGCCCGGCGGGCGGGGAGGTTATGGAGACCCAGTACTTC
CASSPAGGEVMETQYF
>11|-|TRBV20-1|TRBJ1-5|-
TGCAGTGCTAGATTGGAGGGCACCCAGCATTTT
CSARLEGTQHF
>16|TRBD2|TRBV18|TRBJ2-3|-
TGTGCCAGCTCACCAATGGCGGGGGGGCTGTCGGATACGCAGTATTTT
CASSPMAGGLSDTQYF
>15|-|TRBV7-2|TRBJ2-2|-
TGTGCCAGCAGCTTTAGTAGGGGTTCTAGCGGGGAGCTGTTTTTT
CASSFSRGSSGELFF
>15|-|TRBV2|TRBJ1-6|-
TGTGCCAGCAGTAGGGAGGGCTCCGGGAATTCACCCCTCCACTTT
CASSREGSGNSPLHF
>11|TRBD1|TRBV27|TRBJ2-1|-
TGTGCCAGCAGTTCCTACAGGGGAGCGGTCTTC
CASSSYRGAVF
>13|TRBD2|TRBV7-2|TRBJ2-3|once
TGTGCCAGCCGCGGGGGTGTGGGAGATACGCAGTATTTT
CASRGGVGDTQYF
>13|TRBD1|TRBV11-2|TRBJ1-1|once
TGTGCCAGCAGCTTTACAGGGGGGCCTGAAGCTTTCTTT
CASSFTGGPEAFF
>13|-|TRBV5-6|TRBJ2-5|once
TGTGCCAGCAGCTTGGAGAGGAAAGAGACCCAGTACTTC
CASSLERKETQYF
>16|TRBD2|TRBV6-5|TRBJ2-3|-
TGTGCCAGCAGTTACTCCGGACTAGCGGGAGCCGATACGCAGTATTTT
CASSYSGLAGADTQYF
>13|-|TRBV11-3|TRBJ2-1|-
TGTGCCAGCAGCTTAGGAGACAGAAATGAGCAGTTCTTC
CASSLGDRNEQFF
>13|-|TRBV7-2|TRBJ2-6|-
TGTGCCAGCACCCGGTCTGGGGCCAACGTCCTGACTTTC
CASTRSGANVLTF
>18|-|TRBV4-1|TRBJ1-1|-
TGCGCCAGCAGCCAAACCCGCGCAGCGACAGGTCTAAACACTGAAGCTTTCTTT
CASSQTRAATGLNTEAFF
>15|TRBD2|TRBV6-5|TRBJ2-1|-
TGTGCCAGCAGGAATACGGGACTAGCGGGGACCGAGCAGTTCTTC
CASRNTGLAGTEQFF